A selection of T cell receptor beta chains follows, all from one sample in a study of blood T cell repertoires in COVID-19. Sequencing was performed with immunoSEQ multiplex PCR; in TCRdb, only in-frame clones are kept and a portion is missing. This table has about 30,000 clones, under 80% appearing once. Sequenced: peripheral blood. The source of these receptors is a woman between 65 and 79 years old with active or convalescent COVID-19. The CDR3 runs from the conserved cysteine through the conserved F or W. D genes are given only for firm matches. Some rows have no size entry. The others give once, few or many, or a class for an expanded clone.

NA	TRBV29-1	TRBJ1-2	NA	CSVEGFGTSLPLYGYTF	TGCAGCGTTGAAGGGTTCGGGACAAGTCTACCGCTCTATGGCTACACCTTC
TRBD1	TRBV10-3	TRBJ1-5	few	CAISADRAQPQHF	TGTGCCATCAGTGCGGACAGGGCTCAGCCCCAGCATTTT
TRBD1	TRBV11-1	TRBJ1-5	NA	CASSQDRDQPQHF	TGTGCCAGCAGCCAAGACAGGGATCAGCCCCAGCATTTT
NA	TRBV12-3/TRBV12-4	TRBJ1-1	NA	CASSLHRSTEAFF	TGTGCCAGCAGTTTACATCGGAGCACTGAAGCTTTCTTT
NA	TRBV5-4	TRBJ2-7	NA	CASSLPQGHEQYF	TGTGCCAGCAGCTTGCCACAGGGCCACGAGCAGTACTTC
TRBD2	TRBV27	TRBJ2-3	NA	CASSPMGGRNADTQYF	TGTGCCAGCAGTCCGATGGGGGGGAGGAATGCAGATACGCAGTATTTT
TRBD1	TRBV7-6	TRBJ2-1	NA	CASSLSWDRGRDEQFF	TGTGCCAGCAGCTTGTCGTGGGACAGGGGGAGGGATGAGCAGTTCTTC
TRBD2	TRBV7-8	TRBJ2-1	NA	CASSLGLAGNTMKQFF	TGTGCCAGCAGCTTAGGGCTAGCGGGAAATACAATGAAACAGTTCTTC
NA	TRBV2	TRBJ2-7	NA	CASRLRGGEQYF	TGTGCCAGCAGACTAAGAGGGGGCGAGCAGTACTTC
NA	TRBV6-5	TRBJ1-1	NA	CASSYSSRNTEAFF	TGTGCCAGCAGTTACTCATCCAGGAACACTGAAGCTTTCTTT
TRBD1	TRBV7-9	TRBJ2-7	NA	CASSLGGTGGEQYF	TGTGCCAGCAGCTTGGGCGGGACAGGGGGCGAGCAGTACTTC
NA	TRBV10-3	TRBJ2-3	NA	CAIKASVGDTQYF	TGTGCCATCAAGGCTAGCGTAGGAGATACGCAGTATTTT
NA	TRBV5-6	TRBJ2-1	NA	CASSFYGGSYNEQFF	TGTGCCAGCAGCTTTTACGGCGGCTCCTACAATGAGCAGTTCTTC
NA	TRBV5-1	TRBJ2-5	NA	CASRATPGPQETQYF	TGCGCCAGCAGGGCGACACCCGGCCCTCAAGAGACCCAGTACTTC
NA	TRBV3-1/TRBV3-2	TRBJ2-7	NA	CASSQRGRSYEQYF	TGTGCCAGCAGCCAAAGAGGGCGTTCCTACGAGCAGTACTTC
NA	TRBV6-2/TRBV6-3	TRBJ1-3	NA	CASSYSGRRVSGNTIYF	TGTGCCAGCAGTTACTCAGGCCGGAGGGTCTCTGGAAACACCATATATTTT
NA	TRBV7-3	TRBJ2-7	NA	CASSFEHSSSYEQYF	TGTGCCAGCAGCTTCGAGCATTCGAGCTCCTACGAGCAGTACTTC
NA	TRBV12-3/TRBV12-4	TRBJ1-2	once	CASSLGGAYGYTF	TGTGCCAGCAGTTTAGGGGGCGCCTATGGCTACACCTTC
NA	TRBV29-1	TRBJ2-1	NA	CSVTSSYNEQFF	TGCAGCGTTACTAGCTCCTACAATGAGCAGTTCTTC
TRBD1	TRBV6-6	TRBJ2-7	NA	CASSYTDRGTYEQYF	TGTGCCAGCAGTTATACGGACAGGGGGACCTACGAGCAGTACTTC
NA	TRBV3-1/TRBV3-2	TRBJ2-7	NA	CASSQGGPYEQYF	TGTGCCAGCAGCCAAGGAGGGCCTTACGAGCAGTACTTC
TRBD1	TRBV29-1	TRBJ2-7	NA	CSVFSGQAKGGTYEQYF	TGCAGCGTCTTTTCTGGACAGGCTAAAGGAGGTACCTACGAGCAGTACTTC
NA	TRBV7-2	TRBJ1-1	NA	CASSLRRGTEAFF	TGTGCCAGCAGCTTAAGGCGGGGGACTGAAGCTTTCTTT
TRBD1	TRBV5-1	TRBJ1-6	few	CASSLVGTAYNSPLHF	TGCGCCAGCAGCTTGGTGGGGACAGCTTATAATTCACCCCTCCACTTT
NA	TRBV5-5	TRBJ2-1	NA	CASSLASWSYNEQFF	TGTGCCAGCAGCTTAGCGTCTTGGTCCTACAATGAGCAGTTCTTC
NA	TRBV7-9	TRBJ2-5	few	CASSFPKSSGETQYF	TGTGCCAGCAGCTTCCCAAAATCCTCAGGGGAGACCCAGTACTTC
NA	TRBV6-5	TRBJ1-1	few	CASSFDTAGNTEAFF	TGTGCCAGCAGTTTTGACACCGCGGGTAACACTGAAGCTTTCTTT
TRBD1	TRBV16	TRBJ2-1	NA	CASSQSGTDRIF	TGTGCCAGCAGCCAATCGGGGACAGATCGGATCTTC
NA	TRBV5-1	TRBJ2-7	NA	CASSPTAAADTYEQYF	TGCGCCAGCAGCCCGACCGCGGCGGCGGACACCTACGAGCAGTACTTC
TRBD2	TRBV2	TRBJ2-1	NA	CASSEHLAGATQWNEQFF	TGTGCCAGCAGTGAACACCTAGCGGGAGCCACTCAGTGGAATGAGCAGTTCTTC
NA	TRBV12-3/TRBV12-4	TRBJ2-3	NA	CASSFYEDLAF	TGTGCCAGCAGTTTCTACGAAGACCTAGCGTTT
NA	TRBV27	TRBJ1-1	NA	CASSMRQNFMNTEAFF	TGTGCCAGCAGTATGAGACAGAATTTTATGAACACTGAAGCTTTCTTT
NA	TRBV3-1/TRBV3-2	TRBJ1-1	NA	CASSQAGLGAFF	TGTGCCAGCAGCCAGGCGGGGTTGGGGGCTTTCTTT
NA	TRBV7-9	TRBJ2-7	NA	CASSLGYYEQYF	TGTGCCAGCAGCTTGGGCTACTACGAGCAGTACTTC
NA	TRBV19	TRBJ2-7	NA	CASRDFRHEQYF	TGTGCCAGCCGGGACTTCCGCCACGAGCAGTACTTC
TRBD1	TRBV29-1	TRBJ1-1	NA	CSVEVRRGVGTEAFF	TGCAGCGTTGAAGTCCGCAGGGGGGTTGGCACTGAAGCTTTCTTT
NA	TRBV4-2	TRBJ2-3	NA	CASSQGGSYGTDTQYF	TGTGCCAGCAGCCAAGGCGGCTCTTATGGAACAGATACGCAGTATTTT
NA	TRBV19	TRBJ1-1	NA	CASSPHRVHTEAFF	TGTGCCAGTAGTCCTCACAGGGTTCACACTGAAGCTTTCTTT
NA	TRBV7-9	TRBJ1-1	NA	CASSTTGGKAFF	TGTGCCAGCAGTACCACCGGGGGGAAAGCTTTCTTT
NA	TRBV7-2	TRBJ1-2	NA	CASSLEGYYGYTF	TGTGCCAGCAGCTTGGAGGGATACTATGGCTACACCTTC
NA	TRBV3-1/TRBV3-2	TRBJ1-3	NA	CASSPPGNTIYF	TGTGCCAGCAGCCCCCCAGGAAACACCATATATTTT